This record concerns one T cell receptor beta chain sequence. No antigen is known for it. The assay was immunoSEQ multiplex PCR, and TCRdb's table has in-frame clones only and misses some. Among some 250,000 clones, roughly 91% were seen once, and the ten largest hold approximately 3.1%. This specimen belongs to a study of cytomegalovirus exposure and HLA in healthy donors. Study findings and constraints: Most TCR sequences were rare, but some public TCRs occurred in many donors. Among the CMV-associated chains, a few were confirmed in vitro as specific for CMV antigens. Around 160 TCR beta chains were listed as cytomegalovirus-associated.

The donors were part of the approximately 130-subject validation cohort, which stood apart from the roughly 670-subject first cohort. The sequencing input was PBMCs. The receptor was isolated from a woman aged 30 to 39 in good health and CMV-seronegative.

In DNA form, the CDR3 reads TGTGCCAGCAGTGCGCTCGGGACAGGCAATGAGCAGTTCTTC. It codes for CASSALGTGNEQFF. This rearrangement joins TRBV6-1 to TRBJ2-1, with 8 bases fitting TRBD1. This CDR3 is built from 14 residues. V shed 4 bases and J 6 bases; nucleotides not matched to a gene: 5. Germline CDR1 is MNHNS and CDR2 is SASEGT.